This note documents a single T cell receptor beta chain sequence. The data belong to a study of molecular identifiers for immune sequencing clone quantification. TCRdb independently ran MiXCR on the PCR reads; one entry per CDR3 protein. The table includes some 680,000 distinct CDR3 sequences, approximately 24% detected once. Germline V gene lookup returns CDR1 LGHNA and CDR2 YSLEER. V lost 1 base and J lost 6, with 19 bases in between. This CDR3 comprises 16 residues. The sample consisted of naive CD8+ T cells from blood, with Jurkat cell RNA spiked in. Sample subset: FACS-sorted CD8+CD4-CCR7+CD45RA+ naive T cells. This clonotype was obtained from a human donor in good health. Some libraries in this study had Jurkat cell RNA spiked in. The chain has TRBV4-3 and TRBJ2-7; TRBD1 or TRBD2 may be the D gene (5 bases each). The CDR3 loop is CASSQGLGWGLSEQYF. The DNA of the CDR3 is TGCGCCAGCAGCCAAGGGCTCGGGTGGGGGTTATCCGAGCAGTACTTC.